This TCR beta chain was found in a study of T cell repertoires in cytomegalovirus infection. Overall study context: Public TCR beta signatures marked donors with CMV infection and the matching HLA. General study results and limits: The ex vivo response was dominated by HLA-C-restricted CMV-specific TCR beta clonotypes.

In this sample, this clonotype turned up a few times. The antigen remains undetermined. V dropped 5 bases and J dropped 3; count of bases not matched to a gene: 9. The germline V gene has CDR1 SGHDN and CDR2 FVKESK. This CDR3 has 16 residues. TCRdb re-called the reads through MiXCR, storing one row per CDR3 protein. The data show some 800,000 distinct CDR3 sequences, almost 30% seen once. This chain joins TRBV14 and TRBJ2-1; 8 nucleotides match TRBD1. The sample in question was cultured CD8+ T cells from PBMCs, obtained from culture after CMV antigen stimulation. This clonotype originated in a human donor in good health (CMV status not recorded). Some clones in this sample may be carry-over from other donors' samples. The CDR3 nucleotides are TGTGCCAGCAGCAATCCCGGGACAGGACGCTACAATGAGCAGTTCTTC. Its protein product is CASSNPGTGRYNEQFF.